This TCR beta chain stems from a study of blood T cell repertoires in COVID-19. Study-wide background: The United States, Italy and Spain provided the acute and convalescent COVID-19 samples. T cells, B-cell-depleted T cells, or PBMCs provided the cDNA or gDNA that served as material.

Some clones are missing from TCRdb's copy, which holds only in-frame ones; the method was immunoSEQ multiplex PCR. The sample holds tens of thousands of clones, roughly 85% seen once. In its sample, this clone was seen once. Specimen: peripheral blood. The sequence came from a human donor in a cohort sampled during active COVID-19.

CDR3 sequence reads: CASSVGLGQNTGELFF. In DNA, the CDR3 is TGTGCCAGCAGCGTGGGTTTGGGACAGAACACCGGGGAGCTGTTTTTT. The rearrangement links TRBV9 to TRBJ2-2; perhaps TRBD1 as D (6 bases). From germline, CDR1 is SGDLS and CDR2 YYNGEE. The V end lost 2 bases, the J end lost 1 base, and 12 bases lay between the germline ends. This CDR3 comprises 16 residues. Full variable domain (rest looked up from reference TRBV9 and TRBJ2-2): DSGVTQTPKHLITATGQRVTLRCSPRSGDLSVYWYQQSLDQGLQFLIQYYNGEERAKGNILERFSAQQFPDLHSELNLSSLELGDSALYFCASSVGLGQNTGELFFGEGSRLTVL.